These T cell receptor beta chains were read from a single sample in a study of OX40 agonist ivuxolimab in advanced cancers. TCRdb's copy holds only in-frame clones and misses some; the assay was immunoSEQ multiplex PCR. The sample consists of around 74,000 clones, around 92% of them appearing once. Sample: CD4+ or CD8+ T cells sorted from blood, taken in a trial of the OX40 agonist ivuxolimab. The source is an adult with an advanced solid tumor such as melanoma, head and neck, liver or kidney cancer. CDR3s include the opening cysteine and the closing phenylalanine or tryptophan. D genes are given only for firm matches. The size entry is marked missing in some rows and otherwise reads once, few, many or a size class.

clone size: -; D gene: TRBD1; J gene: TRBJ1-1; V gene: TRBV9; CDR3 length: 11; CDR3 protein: CASSPGGEAFF; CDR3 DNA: TGTGCCAGCAGCCCAGGGGGTGAAGCTTTCTTT
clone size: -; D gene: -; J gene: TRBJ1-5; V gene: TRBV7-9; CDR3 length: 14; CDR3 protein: CASSLGGGNQPQHF; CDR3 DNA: TGTGCCAGCAGCTTGGGGGGCGGCAATCAGCCCCAGCATTTT
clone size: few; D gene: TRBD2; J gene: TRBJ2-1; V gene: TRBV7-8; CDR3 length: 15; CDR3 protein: CASRWTSGGIDEQFF; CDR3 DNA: TGTGCCAGCAGGTGGACTAGCGGGGGGATCGATGAGCAGTTCTTC
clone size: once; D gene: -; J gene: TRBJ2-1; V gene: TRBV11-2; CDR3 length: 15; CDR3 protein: CASSLGSQPYNEQFF; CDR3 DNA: TGTGCCAGCAGCTTAGGAAGCCAGCCCTACAATGAGCAGTTCTTC
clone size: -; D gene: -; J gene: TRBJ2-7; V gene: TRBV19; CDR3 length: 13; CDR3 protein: CASSTDRYYEQYF; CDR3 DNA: TGTGCCAGTAGTACTGACAGGTACTACGAGCAGTACTTC
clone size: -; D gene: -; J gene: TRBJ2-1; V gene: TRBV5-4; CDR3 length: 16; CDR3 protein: CASSPTALWESNEQFF; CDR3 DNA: TGTGCCAGCAGCCCGACGGCCCTCTGGGAATCCAATGAGCAGTTCTTC
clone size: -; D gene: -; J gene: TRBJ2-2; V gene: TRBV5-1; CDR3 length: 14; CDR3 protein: CASSWTENTGELFF; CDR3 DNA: TGCGCCAGCAGCTGGACGGAGAACACCGGGGAGCTGTTTTTT
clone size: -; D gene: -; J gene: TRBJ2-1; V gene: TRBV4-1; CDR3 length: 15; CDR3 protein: CASSQDRADYNEQFF; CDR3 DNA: TGCGCCAGCAGCCAAGATAGGGCAGACTACAATGAGCAGTTCTTC
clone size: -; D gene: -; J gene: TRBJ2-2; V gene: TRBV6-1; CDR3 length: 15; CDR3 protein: CASSDWAANTGELFF; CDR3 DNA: TGTGCCAGCAGTGACTGGGCAGCGAACACCGGGGAGCTGTTTTTT
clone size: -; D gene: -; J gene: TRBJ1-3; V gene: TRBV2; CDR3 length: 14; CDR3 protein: CASREGGAGNTIYF; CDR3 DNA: TGTGCCAGCAGGGAGGGGGGAGCTGGAAACACCATATATTTT
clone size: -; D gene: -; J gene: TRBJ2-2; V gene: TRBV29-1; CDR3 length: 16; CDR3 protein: CSVEDPPGHGTGELFF; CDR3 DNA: TGCAGCGTTGAAGATCCTCCGGGGCATGGCACCGGGGAGCTGTTTTTT
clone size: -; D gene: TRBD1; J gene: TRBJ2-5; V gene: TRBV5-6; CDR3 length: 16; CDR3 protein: CASSLNQQGARETQYF; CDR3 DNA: TGTGCCAGCAGCTTGAATCAACAGGGGGCACGGGAGACCCAGTACTTC
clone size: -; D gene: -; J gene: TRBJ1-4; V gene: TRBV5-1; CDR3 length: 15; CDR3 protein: CASSLRRQLNEKLFF; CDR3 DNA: TGCGCCAGCAGCCTTAGGAGACAGCTCAATGAAAAACTGTTTTTT
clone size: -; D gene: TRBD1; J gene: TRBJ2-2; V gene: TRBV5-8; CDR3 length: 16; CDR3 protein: CASSFGTGVSTGELFF; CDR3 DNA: TGTGCCAGCAGCTTCGGGACAGGGGTCTCCACCGGGGAGCTGTTTTTT
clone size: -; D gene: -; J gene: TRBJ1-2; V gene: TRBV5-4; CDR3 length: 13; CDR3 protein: CASRPTGLYGYTF; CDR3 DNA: TGTGCCAGTCGGCCGACGGGACTTTATGGCTACACCTTC